The rows below give T cell receptor beta chains drawn from one sample of a study of shared clonotypes between healthy human individuals. Method: immunoSEQ multiplex PCR; TCRdb's copy keeps in-frame clones and lacks some. The data contain millions of clones, more than 85% of them singletons. Sequenced material: naive CD4+ T cells from PBMCs. The source is a man aged 18 to 29 in good health. Some clones in this sample may be carry-over from other donors' samples. CDR3s include the opening cysteine and the closing phenylalanine or tryptophan. A D gene is named only where the DNA matches it firmly. Size tells how often a clone was seen (once, few, many) or the class of an expanded clone, and some rows leave it out.

. TRBJ2-1 10 TRBV29-1 . TGCAGCGTTGGGGCCAATGAGCAGTTCTTC CSVGANEQFF
. TRBJ2-2 15 TRBV18 TRBD2 TGTGCCAGCTCATTAGCGGGCACGAACACCGGGGAGCTGTTTTTT CASSLAGTNTGELFF
. TRBJ1-5 16 TRBV19 . TGTGCCAGCATACCGAGGACACCTCGTGGTGGTCAGCCCCAGCATTTT CASIPRTPRGGQPQHF
. TRBJ1-5 13 TRBV5-1 . TGCGCCAGCAGCTCGGACGGAAATCAGCCCCAGCATTTT CASSSDGNQPQHF
few TRBJ1-2 12 TRBV28 . TGTGCCAGCAGTCCACGGATCTATGGCTACACCTTC CASSPRIYGYTF
. TRBJ2-5 12 TRBV11-3 . TGTGCCAGCAGCTCACCCTCGGGGGAGGCTTACTTC CASSSPSGEAYF
. TRBJ2-7 15 TRBV7-3 . TGTGCCAGCAGCTTAAGTGGGGCAGGGAGCTACGAGCAGTACTTC CASSLSGAGSYEQYF
. TRBJ1-2 16 TRBV4-1 . TGCGCCAGCAGCCAAGATTGGGAGGGAGGAAGGAATGGCTACACCTTC CASSQDWEGGRNGYTF
. TRBJ1-4 15 TRBV6-5 TRBD1 TGTGCCAGCAATATAACGGGACAGGGAGGCGAAAAACTGTTTTTT CASNITGQGGEKLFF
. TRBJ2-5 19 TRBV4-1 TRBD1 TGCGCCAGCAGCCCCGGGACAGGGGGTAGTTTGAGGGCTAGGGAGACCCAGTACTTC CASSPGTGGSLRARETQYF
. TRBJ2-1 15 TRBV27 TRBD2 TGTGCCAGCAGCCCTGGACTAGCGGGAGGAACTGAGCAGTTCTTC CASSPGLAGGTEQFF
. TRBJ2-5 16 TRBV9 TRBD1 TGTGCCAGCAGCCCTGGGGGGACAGGGCGTTTGGAGACCCAGTACTTC CASSPGGTGRLETQYF
once TRBJ2-1 14 TRBV7-2 . TGTGCCAGCAGCTTAGTCTGGAAGACCGGTGAGCAGTTCTTC CASSLVWKTGEQFF
. TRBJ2-3 14 TRBV11-2 . TGTGCCAGCAGCTTAGTTGGGAGCACAGATACGCAGTATTTT CASSLVGSTDTQYF
. TRBJ1-5 14 TRBV28 . TGTGCCAGCACCTCCCCGAGGAGCAATCAGCCCCAGCATTTT CASTSPRSNQPQHF
. TRBJ2-5 18 TRBV9 TRBD2 TGTGCCAGCAGCGTAGGCCTGGGACTAGCGGGGACGGGGGAGACCCAGTACTTC CASSVGLGLAGTGETQYF
. TRBJ1-1 12 TRBV10-1 . TGCGCCAGCAGCGCTGACGGGCCCCTAGTCTTCTTT CASSADGPLVFF
. TRBJ1-3 16 TRBV18 . TGTGCCAGCTCACCGCAGGCAGGGGCCTCTGGAAACACCATATATTTT CASSPQAGASGNTIYF
. TRBJ1-1 15 TRBV25-1 TRBD1 TGTGCCAGCAGTGTGACAGGGATAGCACCTCCTGAAGCTTTCTTT CASSVTGIAPPEAFF
. TRBJ1-4 15 TRBV7-2 . TGTGCCAGCAGCTTAGTTCGGGACGCATATGAAAAACTGTTTTTT CASSLVRDAYEKLFF
. TRBJ1-5 14 TRBV5-6 . TGTGCCAGCAGCCTTGGACAGAGGGGCCAGCCCCAGCATTTT CASSLGQRGQPQHF
. TRBJ2-7 13 TRBV15 . TGTGCCACCAGCAGAGCTCTCCGCTACGAGCAGTACTTC CATSRALRYEQYF
. TRBJ1-4 16 TRBV7-9 TRBD1 TGTGCCAGCAGCGCCCCACAGGGGACAACTAATGAAAAACTGTTTTTT CASSAPQGTTNEKLFF